This TCR beta chain is from a study of response to subunit inactivated influenza vaccine. Study-wide findings and caveats: Every seasonal influenza vaccination brings in few new T cells, the authors suggested.

TCRdb re-analysed the RT-PCR reads in MiXCR, keeping a single row per CDR3 protein. The sample has under 550,000 distinct CDR3 sequences, less than 10% seen once; the top ten hold 10% to 15%. Regarding this clonotype: No antigen is known for it.

This TCR derives from a man between 50 and 75 years old who received an inactivated influenza vaccine. The sample in question was PBMCs from blood, obtained less than 30 months after vaccination.

The CDR3 is CASSSWTGIHEQFF. The CDR3 nucleotides are TGTGCCAGCAGCTCCTGGACAGGGATCCATGAGCAGTTCTTC. The chain links TRBV5-5 to TRBJ2-1; TRBD1 matches at 8 bases. Germline V CDR1 and CDR2: SGHKS, YYEKEE (reference sequence). The CDR3 has 14 residues. The ends lost 3 bases at V and 8 bases at J; junction bases unmatched: 7.